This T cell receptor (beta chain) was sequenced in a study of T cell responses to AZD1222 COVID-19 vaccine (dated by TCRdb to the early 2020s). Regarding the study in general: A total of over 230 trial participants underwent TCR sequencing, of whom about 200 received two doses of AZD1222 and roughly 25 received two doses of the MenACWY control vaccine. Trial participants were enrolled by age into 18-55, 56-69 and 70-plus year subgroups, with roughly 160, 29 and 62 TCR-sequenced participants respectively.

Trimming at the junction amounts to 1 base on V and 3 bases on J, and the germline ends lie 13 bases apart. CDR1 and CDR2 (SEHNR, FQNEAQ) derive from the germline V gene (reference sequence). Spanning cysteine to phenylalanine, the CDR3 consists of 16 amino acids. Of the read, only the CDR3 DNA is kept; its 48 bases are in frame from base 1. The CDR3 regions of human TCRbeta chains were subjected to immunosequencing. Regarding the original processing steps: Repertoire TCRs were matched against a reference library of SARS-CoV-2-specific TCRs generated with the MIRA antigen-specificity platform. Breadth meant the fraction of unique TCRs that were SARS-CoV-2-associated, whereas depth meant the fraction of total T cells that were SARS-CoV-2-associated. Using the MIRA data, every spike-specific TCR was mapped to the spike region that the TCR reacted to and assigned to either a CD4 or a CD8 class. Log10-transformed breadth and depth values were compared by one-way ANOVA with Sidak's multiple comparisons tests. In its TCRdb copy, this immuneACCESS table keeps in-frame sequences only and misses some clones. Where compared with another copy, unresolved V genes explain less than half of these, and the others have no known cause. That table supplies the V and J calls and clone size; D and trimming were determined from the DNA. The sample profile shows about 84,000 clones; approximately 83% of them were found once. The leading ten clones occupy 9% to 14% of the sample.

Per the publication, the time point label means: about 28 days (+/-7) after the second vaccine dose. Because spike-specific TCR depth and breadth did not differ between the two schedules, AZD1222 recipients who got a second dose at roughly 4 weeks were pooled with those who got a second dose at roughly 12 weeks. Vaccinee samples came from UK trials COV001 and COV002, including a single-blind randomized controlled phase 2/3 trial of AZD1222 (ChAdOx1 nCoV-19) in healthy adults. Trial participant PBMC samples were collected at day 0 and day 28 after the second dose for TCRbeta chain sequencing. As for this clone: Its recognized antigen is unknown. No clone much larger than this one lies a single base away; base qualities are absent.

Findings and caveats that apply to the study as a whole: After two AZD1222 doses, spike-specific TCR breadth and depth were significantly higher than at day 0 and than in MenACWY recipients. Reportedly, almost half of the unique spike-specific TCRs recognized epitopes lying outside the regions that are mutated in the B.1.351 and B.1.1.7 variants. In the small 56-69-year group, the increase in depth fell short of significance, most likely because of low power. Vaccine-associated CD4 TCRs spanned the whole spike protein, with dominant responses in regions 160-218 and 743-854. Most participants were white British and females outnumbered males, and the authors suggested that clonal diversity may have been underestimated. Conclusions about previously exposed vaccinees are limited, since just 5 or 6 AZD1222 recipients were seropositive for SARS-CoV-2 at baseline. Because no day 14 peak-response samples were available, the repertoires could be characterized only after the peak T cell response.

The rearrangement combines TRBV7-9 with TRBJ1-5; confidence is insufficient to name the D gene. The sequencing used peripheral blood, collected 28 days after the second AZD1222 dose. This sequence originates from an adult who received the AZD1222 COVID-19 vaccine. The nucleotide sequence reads TGTGCCAGCAGCTTAGAGATAGGGAGTAACAATCAGCCCCAGCATTTT. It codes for CASSLEIGSNNQPQHF.